The 20 T cell receptor beta chains below all came from one sample that was sequenced in a study of type 1 regulatory T cells. TCRdb recomputed calls from the reads with MiXCR, one row per CDR3 protein. This table has about 100,000 distinct CDR3 sequences, roughly 31% appearing once. The specimen was CD4+ T cells, either the whole sample or a sorted fraction (not recorded which). The source is a human donor in good health.

The chain joins TRBV28 to TRBJ1-5, with D maybe TRBD1 (5 bases). V lost 5 bases and J 2 bases, leaving 10 bases between the germline ends. This CDR3 contains 14 residues. Germline CDR1 and CDR2: MDHEN and SYDVKM. The CDR3 region is CASSQGGGNQPQHF. CDR3 nucleotide sequence: TGTGCCAGCAGTCAGGGTGGGGGCAATCAGCCCCAGCATTTT.

This clonotype was counted only a few times. The gene calls are TRBV6-5 and TRBJ2-7; D may correspond to TRBD1 or TRBD2 (5 bases each). The CDR3 covers 15 residues. V was cut by 2 bases and J by 7 bases, with 18 bases left in between. Germline V CDR1 and CDR2: MNHEY, SVGAGI. CDR3 nucleotide sequence: TGTGCCAGCAGTTACGCGGCAGGGAGAGGTGGAGAGCAGTACTTC. It is translated as CASSYAAGRGGEQYF.

This clonotype was detected only a few times. The J gene is TRBJ1-3, the V gene TRBV20-1, with D tentatively TRBD1 (5 bases). CDR1 and CDR2 (germline): DFQATT, SNEGSKA (reference sequence). This CDR3 spans 14 amino acids. Trimming pared 0 bases from V and 2 bases from J, leaving 8 bases between. The CDR3 DNA follows: TGCAGTGCTAGAGAGGACAATACTGGAAACACCATATATTTT. It specifies CSAREDNTGNTIYF.

The chain recombines TRBV7-2 with TRBJ1-4, with a weak D call TRBD1 (6 bases). The CDR3 consists of 15 residues. V was cut by 5 bases and J by 6 bases, with 16 bases left in between. The germline CDR1 and CDR2 sequences are SGHTA and FQGNSA. CDR3 region: CASSRPGTRDEKLFF. The CDR3, as DNA: TGTGCCAGCAGCCGACCTGGGACAAGGGATGAAAAACTGTTTTTT.

The genes are TRBV5-5 and TRBJ2-1; D is undetermined. V was trimmed by 4 bases and J by 13 bases, leaving 12 bases between them. Germline V gives CDR1 SGHKS, CDR2 YYEKEE (reference sequence). This CDR3 contains 11 residues. The CDR3 region is CASSDPLAQFF. CDR3 nucleotide sequence: TGTGCCAGCAGCGACCCCCTGGCCCAGTTCTTC.

The rearrangement links TRBV9 to TRBJ2-3; the match to TRBD1 covers 9 bases. CDR3 length: 16 amino acids. Trimming cost V 3 bases and J 5 bases; bases outside gene matches: 10. Germline V lookup: CDR1 SGDLS, CDR2 YYNGEE. As DNA, the CDR3 is TGTGCCAGCAGCGGAAGGGACAGGGAGTTTCAAGATACGCAGTATTTT. Protein sequence: CASSGRDREFQDTQYF.

This clonotype has more than one count but fewer than ten. The rearrangement uses TRBV19 and TRBJ2-1, with no clear D. The CDR3 has 12 amino acids. Germline V gene sequence: CDR1 LNHDA, CDR2 SQIVND (reference sequence). The V end lost 3 bases, the J end lost 9 bases, and 9 bases lay between the germline ends. The DNA for the CDR3 is TGTGCCAGTAGTATTAATCTAGGTGAGCAGTTCTTC. Its translation: CASSINLGEQFF.

This clonotype appeared a few times. V usage is TRBV5-1 and J usage is TRBJ1-6, with 9 bases aligning to TRBD1. CDR1 is SGHRS, CDR2 YFSETQ, per germline. This CDR3 is 14 amino acids long. V gave up 3 bases and J gave up 7 bases; unmatched junction bases: 2. CDR3 coding DNA: TGCGCCAGCAGCTCGGACAGGGGAAATTCACCCCTCCACTTT. Its translation: CASSSDRGNSPLHF.

Ten or more counts support this clonotype. A junction boundary mismatches the germline segment, possibly from a read error. The gene calls are TRBV7-8 and TRBJ2-7, with TRBD2 matching 9 bases. Germline loops: CDR1 SGHVS, CDR2 FQNEAQ. The CDR3 covers 13 residues. CDR3 region: CASSLLGGGRAIF. In nucleotides, the CDR3 is TGTGCCAGCAGCTTATTGGGAGGCGGGAGGGCGATTTTC.

Comments on this clonotype: The conserved phenylalanine or tryptophan is not found at the CDR3 terminus, so this likely reflects a read error. The V gene is TRBV5-1, the J gene TRBJ2-3, with 8 nucleotides matching TRBD2. The CDR3 extends over 18 amino acids. After removal of 3 bases from V and 2 bases from J, the junction contained 14 bases not matched to a gene. Germline V gives CDR1 SGHRS, CDR2 YFSETQ. CDR3 sequence: CASSYYREGLLVTDTQYV. The CDR3 DNA reads as TGCGCCAGCAGCTACTACCGGGAGGGCCTTCTGGTCACAGATACGCAGTATGTT.

The rearrangement links TRBV7-2 to TRBJ2-5; D gene ambiguous. Germline V CDR1 and CDR2: SGHTA, FQGNSA. V lost 6 bases and J 5 bases, leaving 13 bases between the germline ends. The CDR3 length is 13 residues. The CDR3 nucleotides read TGTGCCAGCAGGCGGTCCCTAGGGGAGACCCAGTACTTC. Translated: CASRRSLGETQYF.

There are a few counts of this clonotype. The rearrangement links TRBV12-3 or TRBV12-4 to TRBJ1-3; D call uncertain. This CDR3 contains 13 residues. The V end was cut by 6 bases, the J end by 0 bases, with 6 bases between. The CDR3 loop is CASRGNSGNTIYF. In DNA form, the CDR3 reads TGTGCCAGCAGAGGGAACTCTGGAAACACCATATATTTT.

The chain recombines TRBV27 with TRBJ1-2; D might be TRBD1 (5 bases). The germline V and J ends were trimmed by 6 bases and 8 bases, with 16 bases remaining between them. The CDR3 contains 13 residues. CDR1 is MNHEY, CDR2 SMNVEV, per germline (reference sequence). CDR3 in amino acids: CASSPPEGKGYTF. CDR3 DNA sequence: TGTGCCAGCAGCCCCCCGGAGGGGAAGGGCTACACCTTC.

This clonotype was recorded a few times. The chain carries TRBV20-1 and TRBJ2-1; 9 nucleotides match TRBD2. Per germline, CDR1 DFQATT and CDR2 SNEGSKA (reference sequence). The CDR3 length is 18 residues. V lost 0 bases to trimming and J lost 0 bases; unmatched junction nucleotides: 9. The CDR3 nucleotides are TGCAGTGCTAGAGATCCCGGCCGTAGCGGGAGCTCCTACAATGAGCAGTTCTTC. It encodes CSARDPGRSGSSYNEQFF.

This clonotype was detected a few times. This rearrangement joins TRBV6-2 or TRBV6-3 to TRBJ1-1; 7 nucleotides line up with TRBD1. Per germline, CDR1 MNHEY and CDR2 SVGEGT. The V gene end was trimmed by 6 bases and the J gene end by 4 bases; junction bases not matched to a gene: 14. CDR3 length equals 16 residues. The CDR3 DNA reads as TGTGCCAGCAGAATAATGACAGGGTCTTCGAGCACTGAAGCTTTCTTT. Residues: CASRIMTGSSSTEAFF.

This clonotype has a count of ten or more. The chain couples TRBV7-9 to TRBJ1-5, with no clear D. This CDR3 comprises 17 residues. CDR1 is SEHNR and CDR2 is FQNEAQ in the germline V gene (reference sequence). V was shortened by 3 bases and J by 3 bases, with 18 bases between the two germline ends. The CDR3 DNA sequence: TGTGCCAGCAGCTTTTTCCTCGGGGTGGGTAACAATCAGCCCCAGCATTTT. This sequence encodes CASSFFLGVGNNQPQHF.

V is TRBV20-1 and J is TRBJ2-1; no clear D gene. V gave up 7 bases and J gave up 9 bases, with 10 bases separating them. The CDR3 spans 10 residues. The germline CDR1 and CDR2 sequences are DFQATT and SNEGSKA (reference sequence). DNA of the CDR3: TGCAGTGTCCGTTCCGTTGAGCAGTTCTTC. This sequence encodes CSVRSVEQFF.

The chain has TRBV7-2 and TRBJ2-7, with D tentatively TRBD1 or TRBD2 (5 bases each). V was pared by 8 bases and J by 1 base, with 15 bases between. Germline V gene sequence: CDR1 SGHTA, CDR2 FQGNSA. CDR3 length: 14 residues. The CDR3 bases are TGTGCCAGCCTCGAGGGACGGACATCCTACGAGCAGTACTTC. As protein: CASLEGRTSYEQYF.

As concerns this clonotype: A read error may account for a junction end that differs from germline. V usage is TRBV4-1 and J usage is TRBJ2-6; weak D call: TRBD2 (6 bases). CDR3 length: 18 amino acids. Per the germline V gene, CDR1 is MGHRA and CDR2 is YSYEKL. CDR3 loop: CASSQDTAGSSGANVPTF. CDR3 DNA sequence: TGCGCCAGCAGCCAAGATACGGCGGGAAGCTCTGGGGCCAACGTCCCGACTTTC.

The chain carries TRBV20-1 and TRBJ2-1; D is ambiguous. From germline, CDR1 is DFQATT and CDR2 SNEGSKA (reference sequence). The CDR3 has 14 residues. Between the trimmed V and J ends, which lost 0 bases and 6 bases, there was a span of 12 bases. The CDR3 nucleotides read TGCAGTGCTAGAGATGGCTCTAGTGGCAATGAGCAGTTCTTC. This gives the protein CSARDGSSGNEQFF.